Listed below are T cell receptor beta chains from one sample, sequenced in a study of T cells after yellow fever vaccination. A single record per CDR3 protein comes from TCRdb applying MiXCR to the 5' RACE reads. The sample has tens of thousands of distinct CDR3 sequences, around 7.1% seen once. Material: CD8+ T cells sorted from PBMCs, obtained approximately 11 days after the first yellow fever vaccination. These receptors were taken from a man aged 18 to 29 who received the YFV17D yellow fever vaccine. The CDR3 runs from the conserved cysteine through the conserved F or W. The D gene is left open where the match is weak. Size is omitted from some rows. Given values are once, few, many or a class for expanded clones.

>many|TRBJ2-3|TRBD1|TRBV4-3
CASSQGYVTGGDTDTQYF
TGCGCCAGCAGCCAAGGCTATGTGACAGGGGGCGACACAGATACGCAGTATTTT
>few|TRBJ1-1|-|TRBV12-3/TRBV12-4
CASSLGRTMNTEAFF
TGTGCCAGCAGTTTGGGACGAACCATGAACACTGAAGCTTTCTTT
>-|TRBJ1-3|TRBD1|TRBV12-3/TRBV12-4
CASSSPYRDRPGNTIYF
TGTGCCAGCAGTTCCCCTTACCGGGACAGGCCTGGAAACACCATATATTTT
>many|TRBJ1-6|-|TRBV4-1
CASRGPNSPLHF
TGCGCCAGCAGGGGGCCGAATTCACCCCTCCACTTT
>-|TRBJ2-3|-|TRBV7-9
CASSLGGVTDTQYF
TGTGCCAGCAGCTTAGGGGGGGTTACAGATACGCAGTATTTT
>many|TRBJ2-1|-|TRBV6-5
CASSGDWNEQFF
TGTGCCAGCAGTGGGGATTGGAATGAGCAGTTCTTC
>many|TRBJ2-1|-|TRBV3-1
CASSQLLEQFF
TGTGCCAGCAGCCAACTACTTGAGCAGTTCTTC
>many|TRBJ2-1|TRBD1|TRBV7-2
CASSLRQGAYNEQFF
TGTGCCAGCAGCTTAAGGCAGGGGGCCTACAATGAGCAGTTCTTC
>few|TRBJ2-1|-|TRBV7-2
CASSLPLGQISYNEQFF
TGTGCCAGCAGCCTACCCTTGGGGCAAATCTCCTACAATGAGCAGTTCTTC
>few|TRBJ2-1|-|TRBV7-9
CASSLGGRNEQFF
TGTGCCAGCAGCCTAGGGGGACGGAATGAGCAGTTCTTC
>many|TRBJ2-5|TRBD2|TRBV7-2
CASSLATSGDYQETQYF
TGTGCCAGCAGCTTAGCGACTAGCGGGGATTACCAAGAGACCCAGTACTTC
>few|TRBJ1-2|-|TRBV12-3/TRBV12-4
CASSFPGYGYTF
TGTGCCAGCAGTTTTCCTGGCTATGGCTACACCTTC
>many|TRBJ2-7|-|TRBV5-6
CASSGGPGKQYF
TGTGCCAGCAGCGGGGGCCCCGGAAAGCAGTACTTC
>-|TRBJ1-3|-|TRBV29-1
CSVEPLPGDGGFSGNTIYF
TGCAGCGTTGAACCCCTCCCCGGGGACGGAGGATTCTCTGGAAACACCATATATTTT
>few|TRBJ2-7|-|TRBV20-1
CSARAGQSSYEQYF
TGCAGTGCTAGAGCTGGACAGAGCTCCTACGAGCAGTACTTC
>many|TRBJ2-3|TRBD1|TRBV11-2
CASSLGRTGSVDTQYF
TGTGCCAGCAGCTTAGGGAGGACAGGGTCGGTAGATACGCAGTATTTT
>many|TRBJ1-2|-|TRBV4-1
CASSQGGSGYGYTF
TGCGCCAGCAGCCAAGGGGGTAGTGGGTATGGCTACACCTTC
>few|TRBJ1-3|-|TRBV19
CASSIMAVSGNTIYF
TGTGCCAGTAGTATTATGGCGGTTTCTGGAAACACCATATATTTT
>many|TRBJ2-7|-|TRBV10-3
CAISESATYEQYF
TGTGCCATCAGTGAGTCAGCGACCTACGAGCAGTACTTC
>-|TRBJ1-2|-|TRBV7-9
CASSPGSRGYTF
TGTGCCAGCAGCCCCGGGTCCCGCGGCTACACCTTC
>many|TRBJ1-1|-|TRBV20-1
CSATGLRAEAFF
TGCAGCGCTACAGGGTTACGGGCTGAAGCTTTCTTT
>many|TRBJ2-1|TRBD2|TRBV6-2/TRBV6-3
CASSYSIAGGSHEQFF
TGTGCCAGCAGTTATTCAATAGCGGGGGGGTCCCATGAGCAGTTCTTC
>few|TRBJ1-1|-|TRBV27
CAAGRVVEAFF
TGTGCCGCCGGGAGGGTGGTTGAAGCTTTCTTT
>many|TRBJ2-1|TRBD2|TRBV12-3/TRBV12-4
CASIPSGSGGNEQFF
TGTGCCAGCATACCCTCCGGTAGCGGGGGCAATGAGCAGTTCTTC
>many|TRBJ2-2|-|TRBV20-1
CSAALSGELFF
TGCAGTGCTGCCCTATCCGGGGAGCTGTTTTTT
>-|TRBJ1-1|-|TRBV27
CASSTGGLNTEAFF
TGTGCCAGCAGTACCGGGGGCTTGAACACTGAAGCTTTCTTT
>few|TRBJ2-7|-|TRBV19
CASSIAPADSSYEQYF
TGTGCCAGTAGTATAGCCCCCGCAGACAGCTCCTACGAGCAGTACTTC
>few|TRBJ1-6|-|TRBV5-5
CASSSAGHRDSPLHF
TGTGCCAGCAGCTCGGCGGGACACCGCGATTCACCCCTCCACTTT
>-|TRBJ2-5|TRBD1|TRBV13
CASSLGQGETQYF
TGTGCCAGCAGCTTGGGACAGGGAGAGACCCAGTACTTC
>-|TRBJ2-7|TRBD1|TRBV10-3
CATGQETYEQYF
TGTGCCACGGGACAGGAAACCTACGAGCAGTACTTC
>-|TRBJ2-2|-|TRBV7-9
CASSGRAPDTGELFF
TGTGCCAGCAGCGGCCGGGCCCCCGACACCGGGGAGCTGTTTTTT
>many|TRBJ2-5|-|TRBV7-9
CASSRSLETAQYF
TGTGCCAGCAGTCGTAGTCTGGAGACGGCCCAGTACTTC
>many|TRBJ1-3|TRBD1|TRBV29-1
CSVLLWDRSGNTIYF
TGCAGCGTCCTTCTCTGGGACAGATCTGGAAACACCATATATTTT
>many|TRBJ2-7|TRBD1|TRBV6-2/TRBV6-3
CASSPPGQGDEQYF
TGTGCCAGCAGTCCTCCGGGACAGGGGGACGAGCAGTACTTC
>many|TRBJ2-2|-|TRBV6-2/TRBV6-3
CASSHGANTGELFF
TGTGCCAGCAGCCACGGCGCGAACACCGGGGAGCTGTTTTTT
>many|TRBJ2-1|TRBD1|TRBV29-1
CSTLGTAVRNEQFF
TGCAGCACCCTTGGGACAGCCGTTCGCAATGAGCAGTTCTTC
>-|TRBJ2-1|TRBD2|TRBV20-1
CSASEAGGRDEQFF
TGCAGTGCTAGCGAAGCGGGGGGGCGGGATGAGCAGTTCTTC
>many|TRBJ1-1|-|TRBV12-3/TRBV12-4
CASSPNPGAGTEAFF
TGTGCCAGCAGTCCCAATCCAGGGGCAGGAACTGAAGCTTTCTTT
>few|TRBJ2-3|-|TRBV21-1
CASSKDFRSATDTQYF
TGTGCCAGCAGCAAAGATTTTCGTAGCGCCACAGATACGCAGTATTTT
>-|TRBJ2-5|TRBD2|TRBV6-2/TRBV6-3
CASSPGLAPDETQYF
TGTGCCAGCAGCCCAGGACTAGCGCCGGATGAGACCCAGTACTTC
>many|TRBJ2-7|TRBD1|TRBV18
CASSGDRELYEQYF
TGTGCCAGCTCAGGCGACAGGGAGCTCTACGAGCAGTACTTC
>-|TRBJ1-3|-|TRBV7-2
CASRLDHSGNTIYF
TGTGCCAGCAGATTAGACCACTCTGGAAACACCATATATTTT
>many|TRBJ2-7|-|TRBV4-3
CASSQDRSGGSGYEQYF
TGCGCCAGCAGCCAAGATCGGAGTGGGGGATCGGGGTACGAGCAGTACTTC
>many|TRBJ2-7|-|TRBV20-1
CSARDYGYEQYF
TGCAGTGCTAGAGATTACGGTTACGAGCAGTACTTC
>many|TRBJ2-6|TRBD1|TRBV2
CASSEGQGPGANVLTF
TGTGCCAGCAGTGAGGGACAGGGGCCTGGGGCCAACGTCCTGACTTTC
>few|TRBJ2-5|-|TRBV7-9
CASSLETGMGGQETQYF
TGTGCCAGCAGCTTAGAGACAGGGATGGGGGGCCAAGAGACCCAGTACTTC
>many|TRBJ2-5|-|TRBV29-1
CSHNREETQYF
TGCAGCCACAACAGGGAAGAGACCCAGTACTTC
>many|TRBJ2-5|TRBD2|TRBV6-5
CASSYPSGGQETQYF
TGTGCCAGCAGTTACCCTAGCGGGGGCCAAGAGACCCAGTACTTC
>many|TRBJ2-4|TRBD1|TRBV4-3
CASSQDHGTGKNIQYF
TGCGCCAGCAGCCAAGATCACGGGACAGGCAAAAACATTCAGTACTTC
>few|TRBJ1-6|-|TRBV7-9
CASSPRDLSYNSPLHF
TGTGCCAGCAGCCCCCGGGACCTCTCCTATAATTCACCCCTCCACTTT
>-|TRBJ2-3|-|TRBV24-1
CATATGTRQYF
TGTGCCACCGCGACCGGGACGAGGCAGTATTTT
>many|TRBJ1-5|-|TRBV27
CASRLGRLNQPQHF
TGTGCCAGCCGCCTGGGACGGCTCAATCAGCCCCAGCATTTT
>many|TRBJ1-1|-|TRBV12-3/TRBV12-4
CASGIGQWDTEAFF
TGTGCCAGCGGAATTGGACAGTGGGACACTGAAGCTTTCTTT